This T cell receptor beta chain was obtained from a study of blood T cell repertoires in COVID-19. Looking at the study overall: The study drew acute and convalescent COVID-19 samples from the United States, Italy and Spain. T cells, B-cell-depleted T cells, or PBMCs provided the cDNA or gDNA that served as material.

The V end lost 4 bases, the J end lost 2 bases, and 13 bases lay between the germline ends. Germline CDR1 reads SGHRS; CDR2 reads YFSETQ. This CDR3 contains 16 residues. As processed by the authors: The assay estimated nucleated cells by amplifying reference gene primers. The assay was immunoSEQ multiplex PCR, and TCRdb's table has in-frame clones only and misses some. V, J and clone size were drawn from that table, and D and trimming were deduced from the DNA. The sample includes about 150,000 clones, over 75% seen only once; the top ten take about 5%. The chain is built from TRBV5-1 and TRBJ1-6; the D is unclear. The sample consisted of peripheral blood. The clonotype comes from a woman aged 45 to 65 with acute or convalescent COVID-19. CDR3 sequence (DNA): TGCGCCAGCAGCAGTAGTGTGGTGGCCTATAATTCACCCCTCCACTTT. Its protein product is CASSSSVVAYNSPLHF.